The sequence of this TCR beta chain was determined in a study of beta chain features in type 1 diabetes. Whole-study findings and limits: Among all four CD4+ subsets, Type 1 diabetes patients had TCRB CDR3s that were moderately but significantly shorter. For type 1 diabetes patients, VDJ junctions showed fewer insertions and more deletions.

The length of the CDR3 is 16 residues. Trimming removed 5 bases from V and 1 base from J; junction bases left unmatched: 6. Per the germline V gene, CDR1 is SGDLS and CDR2 is YYNGEE. The authors reverse transcribed all of the isolated RNA, so sequencing captured expressed TCRB transcripts. Measured with immunoSEQ multiplex PCR; TCRdb has only the in-frame clones, and not every one. The sample shows some 180,000 clones, 10% to 15% of them seen only once. This clone was counted only a few times. What it recognizes is unknown. CD4+ naive, central memory, regulatory and stem cell-like memory cells were sorted via CD45RO/CCR7/CD25/CD127/CD95/CD27.

This TCR was sampled from a young woman in good health. The V gene is TRBV9, the J gene TRBJ2-2, with 9 nucleotides matching TRBD1. The sample was central memory CD4+ T cells from blood. CDR3 in amino acids: CASSIQGAWNTGELFF. CDR3 in DNA: TGTGCCAGCAGTATACAGGGGGCCTGGAACACCGGGGAGCTGTTTTTT. The entire variable domain, with the rest obtained from reference TRBV9 and TRBJ2-2, is as follows: DSGVTQTPKHLITATGQRVTLRCSPRSGDLSVYWYQQSLDQGLQFLIQYYNGEERAKGNILERFSAQQFPDLHSELNLSSLELGDSALYFCASSIQGAWNTGELFFGEGSRLTVL.